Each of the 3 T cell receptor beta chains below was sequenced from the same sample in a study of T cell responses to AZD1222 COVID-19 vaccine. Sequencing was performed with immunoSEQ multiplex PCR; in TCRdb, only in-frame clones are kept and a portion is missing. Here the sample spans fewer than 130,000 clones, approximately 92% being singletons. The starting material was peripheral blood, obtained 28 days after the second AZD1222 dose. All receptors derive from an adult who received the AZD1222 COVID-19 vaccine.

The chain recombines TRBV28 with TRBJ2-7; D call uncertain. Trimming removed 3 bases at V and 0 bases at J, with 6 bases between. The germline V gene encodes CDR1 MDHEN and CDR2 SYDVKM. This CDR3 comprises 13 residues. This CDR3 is CASSFWDSYEQYF. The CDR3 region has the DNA TGTGCCAGCAGTTTTTGGGACTCCTACGAGCAGTACTTC. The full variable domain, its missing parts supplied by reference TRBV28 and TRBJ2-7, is DVKVTQSSRYLVKRTGEKVFLECVQDMDHENMFWYRQDPGLGLRLIYFSYDVKMKEKGDIPEGYSVSREKKERFSLILESASTNQTSMYLCASSFWDSYEQYFGPGTRLTVT.

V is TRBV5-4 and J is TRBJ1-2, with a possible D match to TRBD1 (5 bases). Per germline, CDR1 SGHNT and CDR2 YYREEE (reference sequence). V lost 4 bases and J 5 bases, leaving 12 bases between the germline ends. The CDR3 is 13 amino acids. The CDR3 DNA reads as TGTGCCAGCAGCCCCTGGGGGAAGTATGGCTACACCTTC. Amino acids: CASSPWGKYGYTF.

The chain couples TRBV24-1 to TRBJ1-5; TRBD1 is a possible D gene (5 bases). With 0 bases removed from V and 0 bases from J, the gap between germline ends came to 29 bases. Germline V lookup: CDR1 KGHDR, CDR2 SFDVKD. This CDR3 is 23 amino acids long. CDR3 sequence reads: CATSDLRRTTPSYRQSSNQPQHF. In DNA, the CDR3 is TGTGCCACCAGTGATTTGCGGAGAACGACTCCCTCCTACCGACAGTCTAGCAATCAGCCCCAGCATTTT.